The 18 T cell receptor beta chains below come from one sample, sequenced in a study of blood T cells in healthy people across ages. The authors ran a second PCR of 7 to 11 cycles using a sample-barcoded 5' primer and a J-beta primer mix. TCRdb ran MiXCR on the 5' RACE reads and lists one entry per CDR3 protein. The data show about 650,000 distinct CDR3 sequences, 32% seen once. Sequenced input: blood. The receptors derive from a woman at least 80 years old in good health.

The V call is TRBV7-2, the J call TRBJ1-6; 7 bases are shared with TRBD1. V was clipped by 0 bases and J by 5 bases; unmatched bases: 4. CDR3 size: 16 residues. Germline V lookup: CDR1 SGHTA, CDR2 FQGNSA. The chain's CDR3 is CASSLAGQPNNSPLHF. In DNA, the CDR3 is TGTGCCAGCAGCTTAGCGGGACAGCCGAATAATTCACCCCTCCACTTT.

This clonotype was counted at least ten times. Here the CDR3 reads CASRRTSGGADTQYF. CDR3 bases: TGTGCCAGCAGAAGGACTAGCGGGGGTGCAGATACGCAGTATTTT. This chain connects TRBV27 to TRBJ2-3; TRBD2 matches 13 bases. Germline V gene sequence: CDR1 MNHEY, CDR2 SMNVEV (reference sequence). V gave up 6 bases and J gave up 4 bases; unmatched junction bases: 4. The CDR3 sequence is 15 residues long.

Concerning this clonotype itself: Being one base from a much bigger clone, this may be a read error. The chain links TRBV3-1 to TRBJ2-4; no clear D. The CDR3 length is 15 residues. Germline assignment: CDR1 LGHDT and CDR2 YNNKEL (reference sequence). The CDR3 DNA sequence: TGTGCCGGCAGCCAAGACATGCTAGCCAAAAACATTCAGTACTTC. Protein product: CAGSQDMLAKNIQYF.

This clonotype was detected a few times. This may come from a read error, since a much larger clone is one base off. The rearrangement uses TRBV20-1 and TRBJ2-7; 7 positions match TRBD1. Looked up from germline, CDR1 is DFQATT and CDR2 is SNEGSKA (reference sequence). Trimming took 3 bases from V and 3 from J; bases not matched to a gene: 8. This CDR3 is built from 14 residues. The CDR3 coding sequence is TGCAGTGCTAGTCGTCTTACAGGGGACTACGAGCAGTACTTC. This codes for CSASRLTGDYEQYF.

The V call is TRBV30, the J call TRBJ2-3; TRBD1 matches 7 bases. Germline V CDR1 and CDR2: GTSNPN, SVGIG (reference sequence). V shed 4 bases and J 14 bases; nucleotides not matched to a gene: 12. This CDR3 is built from 12 residues. CDR3 residues: CAWKTGQLLLYF. The CDR3 DNA follows: TGTGCCTGGAAAACGGGACAGCTCCTCTTGTATTTT. Full variable domain (outside the CDR3, taken from reference TRBV30 and TRBJ2-3): SQTIHQWPATLVQPVGSPLSLECTVEGTSNPNLYWYRQAAGRGLQLLFYSVGIGQISSEVPQNLSASRPQDRQFILSSKKLLLSDSGFYLCAWKTGQLLLYFGPGTRLTVL.

A few counts support this clonotype. The V gene is TRBV12-3 or TRBV12-4, the J gene TRBJ1-1; D possibly corresponds to TRBD1 (6 bases). This CDR3 is 15 amino acids long. V was pared by 4 bases and J by 1 base, with 13 bases between. The CDR3 coding sequence is TGTGCCAGCAGTTCGAACAGGGTACGGAACACTGAAGCTTTCTTT. The encoded protein is CASSSNRVRNTEAFF.

This clonotype was seen repeatedly, ten times or more. The chain links TRBV3-1 to TRBJ2-3, with 8 nucleotides matching TRBD2. V lost 7 bases to trimming and J lost 2 bases; unmatched junction nucleotides: 2. CDR1 and CDR2 (germline): LGHDT, YNNKEL (reference sequence). The CDR3 contains 13 residues. This CDR3 reads CASIAGNTDTQYF. The CDR3 nucleotides are TGTGCCAGCATAGCGGGGAACACAGATACGCAGTATTTT.

This clonotype was seen at least ten times. The chain joins TRBV5-1 to TRBJ2-5; D is ambiguous. The CDR3 has 11 residues. V was trimmed by 4 bases and J by 3 bases, leaving 4 bases between them. Germline CDR1 is SGHRS and CDR2 is YFSETQ. The DNA for the CDR3 is TGCGCCAGCAGCGCGGAAGAGACCCAGTACTTC. This encodes CASSAEETQYF.

There are many counts of this clonotype. The rearrangement uses TRBV15 and TRBJ2-6; tentatively, D is TRBD1 (6 bases). The V end lost 5 bases, the J end lost 4 bases, and 12 bases lay between the germline ends. CDR1 is LNHNV, CDR2 YYDKDF, per germline (reference sequence). The CDR3 is made up of 15 amino acids. The CDR3 DNA sequence: TGTGCCACCAGCGGCAGGGGTGCCGGGGCCAACGTCCTGACTTTC. This translates into CATSGRGAGANVLTF.

This clonotype turned up a few times. It may be a read error: a sequence one base away is much more abundant. The rearrangement links TRBV29-1 to TRBJ2-1; TRBD1 or TRBD2 may be the D gene (5 bases each). Trimming stripped 6 bases from V and 3 bases from J, with 15 bases between. CDR1 is SQVTM, CDR2 ANQGSEA, per germline. The CDR3 contains 14 residues. The CDR3 spells CSVYDTRGYNEQFF. The CDR3 nucleotides are TGCAGCGTCTACGACACGAGGGGCTACAATGAGCAGTTCTTC.

This clonotype was recorded many times. V gene TRBV7-2 combines with J gene TRBJ2-5; the D call may be TRBD1 or TRBD2 (5 bases each). V shed 4 bases and J shed 0 bases, with 12 bases lying between them. This CDR3 spans 15 amino acids. The germline V gene encodes CDR1 SGHTA and CDR2 FQGNSA. Written as DNA, the CDR3 is TGTGCCAGCAGCTCAAGGCTGGGGGACCAAGAGACCCAGTACTTC. Translation gives CASSSRLGDQETQYF.

The table lists this clonotype with a few counts. Just one base apart from a much larger clone, this may be a read error. The rearrangement uses TRBV5-1 and TRBJ2-5; a possible D gene is TRBD2 (5 bases). This CDR3 is built from 15 residues. CDR1 is SGHRS, CDR2 YFSETQ, per germline. Trimming left V 4 bases short and J 5 bases short, with 18 bases between. The CDR3 protein is CASSPGRPRGETQYF. The CDR3 DNA reads TGCGCCAGCAGCCCTGGGAGACCGCGCGGGGAGACCCAGTACTTC.

This rearrangement joins TRBV29-1 to TRBJ2-2, with TRBD1 as a possible D gene (5 bases). Germline lookup yields CDR1 SQVTM and CDR2 ANQGSEA. V lost 4 bases, J lost 1 base, and 16 bases lay in between. The CDR3 is 16 residues long. CDR3 DNA sequence: TGCAGCGTTGTGTTATGGACACTTAAGAACACCGGGGAGCTGTTTTTT. Its translation: CSVVLWTLKNTGELFF.

This clonotype has ten or more counts. This chain uses TRBV7-6 with TRBJ1-1, with D possibly matching TRBD1 (6 bases). V shed 7 bases and J shed 5 bases, with 20 bases lying between them. CDR1 SGHVS and CDR2 FNYEAQ come from the germline V gene. CDR3 length: 15 amino acids. The CDR3, as DNA: TGTGCCAGCACTTCCCTATTAGGGGGGAGGACTGAAGCTTTCTTT. This gives the protein CASTSLLGGRTEAFF.

This clonotype came up a few times. The chain joins TRBV5-1 to TRBJ2-7, with TRBD2 matching 10 bases. The CDR3 is made up of 15 amino acids. With 3 bases clipped from V and 1 base from J, the junction kept 4 bases outside the gene matches. Looked up from germline, CDR1 is SGHRS and CDR2 is YFSETQ. The CDR3, as DNA: TGCGCCAGCAGCTCTGGACTAGCGGCTTCCTACGAGCAGTACTTC. It is translated as CASSSGLAASYEQYF. Full variable domain (outside the CDR3, taken from reference TRBV5-1 and TRBJ2-7): KAGVTQTPRYLIKTRGQQVTLSCSPISGHRSVSWYQQTPGQGLQFLFEYFSETQRNKGNFPGRFSGRQFSNSRSEMNVSTLELGDSALYLCASSSGLAASYEQYFGPGTRLTVT.

In its sample, this clonotype was seen many times. The chain couples TRBV5-6 to TRBJ2-1; no clear D gene. This CDR3 has 16 residues. Trimming shortened V by 0 bases and J by 7 bases, and 17 bases separated the two germline ends. The germline CDR1 and CDR2 sequences are SGHDT and YYEEEE. The CDR3, as DNA: TGTGCCAGCAGCTTGGTTGCCTCAAGCCGCGCGAATGAGCAGTTCTTC. It is translated as CASSLVASSRANEQFF.

This chain connects TRBV29-1 to TRBJ1-2; 7 bases line up with TRBD1. Germline V gene lookup returns CDR1 SQVTM and CDR2 ANQGSEA. The CDR3 is 12 residues long. This CDR3 reads CTTRGEWDGYTF. The DNA of the CDR3 is TGCACCACCAGGGGGGAGTGGGATGGCTACACCTTC.

V and J are TRBV12-3 or TRBV12-4 and TRBJ1-2; maybe TRBD1 (5 bases). CDR3 length: 14 residues. V dropped 5 bases and J dropped 4 bases, with 14 bases sitting between them. The CDR3 bases are TGTGCCAGCAGTGTGGGACTTTCGGCCTATGGCTACACCTTC. This translates into CASSVGLSAYGYTF.